A single sample is the source of the 16 T cell receptor beta chains below, sequenced in a study of blood T cell repertoires in COVID-19. The assay was immunoSEQ multiplex PCR, and TCRdb's table has in-frame clones only and misses some. The data contain more than 150,000 clones, 78% of them singletons. The sequenced sample consisted of peripheral blood. These receptors originate from a woman over 75 with acute or convalescent COVID-19.

V usage is TRBV29-1 and J usage is TRBJ2-5; a weak D match, TRBD2 (6 bases). Germline lookup yields CDR1 SQVTM and CDR2 ANQGSEA. The V gene lost 1 base and the J gene lost 2 bases, with 8 bases spanning the gap. The CDR3 covers 13 residues. DNA of the CDR3: TGCAGCGTTGAAGGGACTAATCAAGAGACCCAGTACTTC. Protein: CSVEGTNQETQYF.

J is TRBJ1-2 and V is TRBV11-2; no clear D. This CDR3 region has 14 residues. CDR1 is SGHAT, CDR2 FQNNGV, per germline. Between the trimmed V and J ends, which lost 0 bases and 7 bases, there was a span of 12 bases. The CDR3 loop is CASSLDLRRGGYTF. CDR3 in DNA: TGTGCCAGCAGCTTAGATCTTAGGAGAGGTGGCTACACCTTC.

This sequence joins TRBV21-1 and TRBJ1-1; TRBD1 reflects the table's D call only, with no check against the DNA. TRBV21-1 is noted as a pseudogene. The CDR3 contains 15 residues. The DNA for the CDR3 is TGTGCCAGCAGCAAAGCAGGGGCGATGAACACTGAAGCTTTCTTT. The encoded protein is CASSKAGAMNTEAFF.

J is TRBJ1-1 and V is TRBV27; D is perhaps TRBD1 (5 bases). Trimming shortened V by 5 bases and J by 1 base, and 14 bases separated the two germline ends. CDR1 and CDR2 from the germline V gene are MNHEY and SMNVEV (reference sequence). CDR3 length: 15 residues. The CDR3 region is CASSIAPGGNTEAFF. Written as DNA, the CDR3 is TGTGCCAGCAGTATCGCACCGGGGGGGAACACTGAAGCTTTCTTT.

The V call is TRBV20-1, the J call TRBJ2-5, with 9 bases lining up with TRBD2. The CDR3 length is 14 residues. Germline V gene sequence: CDR1 DFQATT, CDR2 SNEGSKA (reference sequence). The J segment lost 3 bases and the V segment lost 3 bases, leaving 5 bases of the junction unmatched. CDR3 sequence: CSASGGGAEETQYF. In DNA form, the CDR3 reads TGCAGTGCTAGTGGCGGGGGGGCCGAAGAGACCCAGTACTTC.

The rearrangement uses TRBV6-5 and TRBJ2-7, with D perhaps matching TRBD2 (6 bases). This CDR3 is 13 amino acids long. The germline gives CDR1 MNHEY, CDR2 SVGAGI. V lost 5 bases and J 9 bases, leaving 17 bases between the germline ends. CDR3 residues: CASSRVGGERQYF. For the CDR3, the DNA is TGTGCCAGCAGTAGAGTCGGGGGTGAACGGCAGTACTTC.

CDR3 nucleotides: TGTGCCAGCAGTCCCTCACTAGGGAAGGGCTATGGCTACACCTTC. Its protein is CASSPSLGKGYGYTF. The gene calls are TRBV28 and TRBJ1-2, with unresolved D. Germline-derived CDR1 and CDR2 are MDHEN and SYDVKM. V lost 5 bases and J 4 bases, leaving 17 bases between the germline ends. This CDR3 has 15 residues.

This chain links TRBV30 with TRBJ1-4; D gene ambiguous. In germline, CDR1 is GTSNPN, CDR2 SVGIG (reference sequence). This CDR3 contains 12 residues. The V end lost 1 base, the J end lost 8 bases, and 8 bases lay between the germline ends. The CDR3 loop reads CAWSAAAEKLFF. CDR3 in DNA: TGTGCCTGGAGTGCAGCGGCGGAAAAACTGTTTTTT.

V gene TRBV2 combines with J gene TRBJ2-7; perhaps TRBD1 as D (5 bases). V was clipped by 8 bases and J by 3 bases, with 20 bases between them. Germline CDR1 and CDR2: SNHLY and FYNNEI. This CDR3 comprises 15 residues. CDR3 coding DNA: TGTGCCAGCCGAAGGGGCGGATATACAAACTACGAGCAGTACTTC. This translates into CASRRGGYTNYEQYF.

The CDR3 DNA reads as TGTGCCAGCAGCCAGGCCGACAGTACCGCGTACGAGCAGTACTTC. Protein: CASSQADSTAYEQYF. This chain links TRBV7-2 with TRBJ2-7, with D tentatively TRBD1 (5 bases). Germline V CDR1 and CDR2: SGHTA, FQGNSA. The V end was cut by 5 bases, the J end by 4 bases, with 18 bases between. This CDR3 has 15 residues. The full variable domain, its missing parts supplied by reference TRBV7-2 and TRBJ2-7, is GAGVSQSPSNKVTEKGKDVELRCDPISGHTALYWYRQSLGQGLEFLIYFQGNSAPDKSGLPSDRFSAERTGGSVSTLTIQRTQQEDSAVYLCASSQADSTAYEQYFGPGTRLTVT.

This chain uses TRBV19 with TRBJ1-3; 9 bases align to TRBD1. The ends lost 7 bases at V and 6 bases at J; junction bases unmatched: 16. Germline V lookup: CDR1 LNHDA, CDR2 SQIVND (reference sequence). CDR3 length: 17 residues. The DNA for the CDR3 is TGTGCCAGTACCCGGGGACAGGGTTCAATTTATGAAAACACCATATATTTT. As protein: CASTRGQGSIYENTIYF.

This rearrangement joins TRBV28 to TRBJ2-7; TRBD2 matches 11 bases. Germline V gene lookup returns CDR1 MDHEN and CDR2 SYDVKM. The junction had 7 bases not matched to a gene; V was cut back by 10 bases and J by 2 bases. The CDR3 sequence is 14 residues long. Written as DNA, the CDR3 is TGTGCCACTGGGACTAGCGGTTACCCCTACGAGCAGTACTTC. Translation gives CATGTSGYPYEQYF.

This clone was seen only once. This sequence joins TRBV9 and TRBJ2-5; maybe TRBD2 (6 bases). Per germline, CDR1 SGDLS and CDR2 YYNGEE. V was shortened by 0 bases and J by 1 base, with 13 bases between the two germline ends. The CDR3 covers 16 residues. The CDR3 sequence is CASSVVAEALQETQYF. The CDR3 bases are TGTGCCAGCAGCGTAGTAGCGGAGGCCCTCCAAGAGACCCAGTACTTC.

The chain has TRBV5-6 and TRBJ1-3, with D unclear. CDR1 SGHDT and CDR2 YYEEEE come from the germline V gene. CDR3 length: 14 amino acids. V lost 1 base, J lost 2 bases, and 7 bases lay in between. CDR3 loop: CASSLREPGNTIYF. Here the CDR3 DNA reads TGTGCCAGCAGCTTGAGGGAGCCTGGAAACACCATATATTTT. Using reference TRBV5-6 and TRBJ1-3 for the parts outside the CDR3, the full variable domain is DAGVTQSPTHLIKTRGQQVTLRCSPKSGHDTVSWYQQALGQGPQFIFQYYEEEERQRGNFPDRFSGHQFPNYSSELNVNALLLGDSALYLCASSLREPGNTIYFGEGSWLTVV.

This clone was detected only once. DNA of the CDR3: TGTGCCAGCAGCCCCGGGACAGACTATGGCTACACCTTC. This codes for CASSPGTDYGYTF. This chain joins TRBV14 and TRBJ1-2, with TRBD1 matching over 7 bases. The CDR3 totals 13 residues. V lost 4 bases to trimming and J lost 3 bases; unmatched junction nucleotides: 2. Germline CDR1 and CDR2: SGHDN and FVKESK.

The CDR3 region is CASSIAPYEQYF. As DNA, the CDR3 is TGTGCCAGTAGTATAGCCCCTTACGAGCAGTACTTC. The V gene is TRBV19, the J gene TRBJ2-7; D is undetermined. The ends were cut back, 1 base at V and 4 bases at J, with 5 bases in the middle. CDR1 LNHDA and CDR2 SQIVND come from the germline V gene (reference sequence). The CDR3 spans 12 residues.